A single count supports the clone carrying this T cell receptor (beta chain). Germline CDR1 is MNHEY and CDR2 is SMNVEV (reference sequence). With 8 bases clipped from V and 7 bases from J, the junction kept 14 bases outside the gene matches. This CDR3 has 16 amino acids. This entry comes from a study of CD8 T cells in Susac syndrome. The study used healthy donors as controls matched for age and sex. TEMRA cells were enriched by FACS, and CD4+ and CD8+ T cells were negatively isolated. Reverse transcription used roughly 0.5 to 1 ug RNA and random hexamers. MiXCR, applied by TCRdb to the immunoSEQ multiplex PCR reads, yields one record per CDR3 protein. This table has about 190,000 distinct CDR3 sequences, roughly 96% appearing once.

The origin of this receptor is a human donor in good health. This chain joins TRBV27 and TRBJ2-1, with 10 bases identical to TRBD2. Sequences were obtained from CD4+ T cells from PBMCs. The CDR3 sequence: CASQFTVSGRGNEQFF. CDR3 nucleotides: TGTGCCAGCCAGTTTACCGTAAGCGGGAGGGGGAATGAGCAGTTCTTC.